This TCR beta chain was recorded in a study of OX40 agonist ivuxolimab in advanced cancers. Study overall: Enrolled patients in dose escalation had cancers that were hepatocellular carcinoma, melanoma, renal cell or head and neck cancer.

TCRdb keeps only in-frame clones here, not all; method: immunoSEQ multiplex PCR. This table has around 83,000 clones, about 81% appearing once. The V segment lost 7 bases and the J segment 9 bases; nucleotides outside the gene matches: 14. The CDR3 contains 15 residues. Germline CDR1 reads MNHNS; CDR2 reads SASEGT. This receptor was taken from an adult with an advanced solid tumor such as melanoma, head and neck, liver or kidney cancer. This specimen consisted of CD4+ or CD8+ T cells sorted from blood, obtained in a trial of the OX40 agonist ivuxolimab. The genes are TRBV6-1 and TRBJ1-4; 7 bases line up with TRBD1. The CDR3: CASNGTSTGSKKLFF. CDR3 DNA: TGTGCCAGCAATGGCACCTCGACAGGGTCAAAAAAACTGTTTTTT.